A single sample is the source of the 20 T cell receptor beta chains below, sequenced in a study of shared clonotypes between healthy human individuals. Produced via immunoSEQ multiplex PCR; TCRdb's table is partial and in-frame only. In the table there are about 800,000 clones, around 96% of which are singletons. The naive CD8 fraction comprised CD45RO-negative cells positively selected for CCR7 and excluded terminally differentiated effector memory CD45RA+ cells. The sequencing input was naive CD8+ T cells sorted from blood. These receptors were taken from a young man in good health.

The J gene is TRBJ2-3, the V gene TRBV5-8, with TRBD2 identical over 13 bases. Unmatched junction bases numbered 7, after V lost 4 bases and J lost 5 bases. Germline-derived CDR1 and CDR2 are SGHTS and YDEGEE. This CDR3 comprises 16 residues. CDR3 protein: CASSPPGLAGLDTQYF. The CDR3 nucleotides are TGTGCCAGCAGCCCACCGGGACTAGCGGGATTAGATACGCAGTATTTT.

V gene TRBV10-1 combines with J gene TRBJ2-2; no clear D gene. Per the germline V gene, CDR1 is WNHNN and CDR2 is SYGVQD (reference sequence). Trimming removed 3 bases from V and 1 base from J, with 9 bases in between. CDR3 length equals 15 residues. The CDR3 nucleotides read TGCGCCAGCAGTGATGAAGGAAAGAACACCGGGGAGCTGTTTTTT. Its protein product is CASSDEGKNTGELFF.

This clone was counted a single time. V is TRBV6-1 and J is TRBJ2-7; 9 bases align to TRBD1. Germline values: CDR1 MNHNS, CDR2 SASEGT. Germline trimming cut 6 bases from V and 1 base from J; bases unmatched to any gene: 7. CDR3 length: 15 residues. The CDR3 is CASSAGTGSSYEQYF. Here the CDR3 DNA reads TGTGCCAGCAGCGCCGGGACAGGGAGTTCCTACGAGCAGTACTTC.

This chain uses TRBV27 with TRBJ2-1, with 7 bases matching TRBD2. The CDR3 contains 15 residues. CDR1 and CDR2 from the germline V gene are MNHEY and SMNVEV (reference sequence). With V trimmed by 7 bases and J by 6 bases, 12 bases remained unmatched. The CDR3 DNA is TGTGCCAGCAATTTTGGCGGGGGTGTCGGCAATGAGCAGTTCTTC. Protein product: CASNFGGGVGNEQFF.

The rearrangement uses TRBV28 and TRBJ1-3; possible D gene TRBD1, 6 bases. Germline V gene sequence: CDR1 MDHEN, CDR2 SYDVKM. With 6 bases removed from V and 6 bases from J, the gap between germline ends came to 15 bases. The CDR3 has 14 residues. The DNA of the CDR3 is TGTGCCAGCAGGCCACAGGGCTTCTTAAACACCATATATTTT. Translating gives CASRPQGFLNTIYF. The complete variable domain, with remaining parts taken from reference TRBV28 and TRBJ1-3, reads DVKVTQSSRYLVKRTGEKVFLECVQDMDHENMFWYRQDPGLGLRLIYFSYDVKMKEKGDIPEGYSVSREKKERFSLILESASTNQTSMYLCASRPQGFLNTIYFGEGSWLTVV.

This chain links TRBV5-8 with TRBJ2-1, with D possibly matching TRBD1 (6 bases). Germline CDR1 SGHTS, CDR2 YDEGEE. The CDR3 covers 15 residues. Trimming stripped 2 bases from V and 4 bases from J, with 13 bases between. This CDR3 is CASSFTVTGYNEQFF. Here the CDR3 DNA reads TGTGCCAGCAGCTTTACGGTTACAGGGTACAATGAGCAGTTCTTC.

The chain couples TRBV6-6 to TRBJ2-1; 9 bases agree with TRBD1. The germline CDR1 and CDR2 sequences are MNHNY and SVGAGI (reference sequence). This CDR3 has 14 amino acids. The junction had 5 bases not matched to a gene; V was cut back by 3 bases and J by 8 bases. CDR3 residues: CASSYGTGRDEQFF. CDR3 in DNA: TGTGCCAGCAGTTATGGGACAGGGAGGGATGAGCAGTTCTTC.

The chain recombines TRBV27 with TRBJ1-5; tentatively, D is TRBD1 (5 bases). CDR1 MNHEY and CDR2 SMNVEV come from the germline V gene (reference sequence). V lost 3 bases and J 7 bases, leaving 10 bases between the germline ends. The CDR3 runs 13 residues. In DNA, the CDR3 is TGTGCCAGCAGTTTCAGGGAGGAACAGCCCCAGCATTTT. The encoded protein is CASSFREEQPQHF.

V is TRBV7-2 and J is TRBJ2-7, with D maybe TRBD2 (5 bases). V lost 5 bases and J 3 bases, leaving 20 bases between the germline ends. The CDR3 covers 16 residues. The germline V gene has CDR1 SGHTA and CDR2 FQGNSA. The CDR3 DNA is TGTGCCAGCAGCCCGAATGGACTGCGGTCTTACTACGAGCAGTACTTC. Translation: CASSPNGLRSYYEQYF.

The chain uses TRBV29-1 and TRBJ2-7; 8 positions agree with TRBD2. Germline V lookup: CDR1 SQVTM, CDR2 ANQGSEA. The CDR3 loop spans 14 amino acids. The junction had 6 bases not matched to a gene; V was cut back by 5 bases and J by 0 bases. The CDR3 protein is CSVTLAESSYEQYF. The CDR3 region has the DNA TGCAGCGTTACACTAGCGGAGAGCTCCTACGAGCAGTACTTC.

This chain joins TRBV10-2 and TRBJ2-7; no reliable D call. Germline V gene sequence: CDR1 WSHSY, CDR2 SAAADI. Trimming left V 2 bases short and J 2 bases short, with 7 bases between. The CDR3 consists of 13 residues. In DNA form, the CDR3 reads TGCGCCAGCAGTGAGGAGAAGACCTACGAGCAGTACTTC. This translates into CASSEEKTYEQYF.

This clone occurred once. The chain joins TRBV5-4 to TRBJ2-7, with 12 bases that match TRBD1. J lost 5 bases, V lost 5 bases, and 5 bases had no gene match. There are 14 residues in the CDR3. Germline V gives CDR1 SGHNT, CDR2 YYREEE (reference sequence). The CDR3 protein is CASRYGTGGDEQYF. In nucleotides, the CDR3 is TGTGCCAGCAGATACGGGACAGGGGGCGACGAGCAGTACTTC.

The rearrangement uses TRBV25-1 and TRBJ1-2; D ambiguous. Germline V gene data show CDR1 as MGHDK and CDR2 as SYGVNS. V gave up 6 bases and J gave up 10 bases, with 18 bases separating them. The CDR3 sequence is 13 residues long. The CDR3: CASSVSDGGYYTF. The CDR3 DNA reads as TGTGCCAGCAGCGTTTCCGACGGCGGGTACTACACCTTC.

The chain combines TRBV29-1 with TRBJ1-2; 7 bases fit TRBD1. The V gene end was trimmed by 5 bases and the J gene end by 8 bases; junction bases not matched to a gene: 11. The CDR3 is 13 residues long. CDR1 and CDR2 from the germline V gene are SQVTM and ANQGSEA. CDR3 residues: CSVRDSEKAGYTF. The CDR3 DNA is TGCAGCGTTCGGGACAGTGAAAAAGCCGGCTACACCTTC. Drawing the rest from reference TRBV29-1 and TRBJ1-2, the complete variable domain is SAVISQKPSRDICQRGTSLTIQCQVDSQVTMMFWYRQQPGQSLTLIATANQGSEATYESGFVIDKFPISRPNLTFSTLTVSNMSPEDSSIYLCSVRDSEKAGYTFGSGTRLTVV.

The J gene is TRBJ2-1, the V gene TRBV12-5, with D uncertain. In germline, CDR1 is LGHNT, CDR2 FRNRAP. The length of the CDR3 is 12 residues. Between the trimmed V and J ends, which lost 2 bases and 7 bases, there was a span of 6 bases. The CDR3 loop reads CASGLQGNEQFF. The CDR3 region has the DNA TGTGCTAGTGGTTTGCAAGGGAATGAGCAGTTCTTC.

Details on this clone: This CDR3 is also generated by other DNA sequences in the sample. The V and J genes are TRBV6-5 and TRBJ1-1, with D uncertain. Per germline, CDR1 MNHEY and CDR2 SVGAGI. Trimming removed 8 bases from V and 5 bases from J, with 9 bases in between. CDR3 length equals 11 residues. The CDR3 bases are TGTGCCAGCCGGGGAGGGACTGAAGCTTTCTTT. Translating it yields CASRGGTEAFF.

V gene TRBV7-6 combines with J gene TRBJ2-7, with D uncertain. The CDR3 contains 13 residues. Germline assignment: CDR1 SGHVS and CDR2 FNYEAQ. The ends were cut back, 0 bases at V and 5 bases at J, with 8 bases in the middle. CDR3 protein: CASSLAHLDEQYF. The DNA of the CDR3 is TGTGCCAGCAGCTTAGCCCATCTGGACGAGCAGTACTTC.

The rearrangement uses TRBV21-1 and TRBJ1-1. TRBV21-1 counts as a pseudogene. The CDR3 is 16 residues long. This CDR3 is CASSTRGWSMNTEAFF. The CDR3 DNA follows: TGTGCCAGCAGCACGCGGGGGTGGTCCATGAACACTGAAGCTTTCTTT.

CDR3 coding DNA: TGTGCCAGCAGCCCCGGACAGGGGCCCTACAATGAGCAGTTCTTC. This sequence encodes CASSPGQGPYNEQFF. The chain uses TRBV13 and TRBJ2-1; TRBD1 agrees at 9 bases. Trimming took 5 bases from V and 2 from J; bases not matched to a gene: 4. Germline V gene sequence: CDR1 PRHDT, CDR2 FYEKMQ (reference sequence). The CDR3 runs to 15 residues.

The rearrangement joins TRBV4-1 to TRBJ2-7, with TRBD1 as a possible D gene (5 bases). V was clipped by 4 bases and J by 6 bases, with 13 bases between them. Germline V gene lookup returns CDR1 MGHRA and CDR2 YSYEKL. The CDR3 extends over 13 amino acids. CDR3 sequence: CASSPPTVGEQYF. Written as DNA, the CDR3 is TGCGCCAGCAGCCCCCCGACAGTTGGCGAGCAGTACTTC.